This T cell receptor (beta chain) was captured by sequencing in a study of OX40 agonist ivuxolimab in advanced cancers. Sequencing was performed with immunoSEQ multiplex PCR; in TCRdb, only in-frame clones are kept and a portion is missing. Altogether 75,000 to 90,000 clones are present, around 85% being singletons, with the ten largest covering under 8%. This CDR3 has 13 residues. Germline V lookup: CDR1 MNHEY, CDR2 SVGAGI. Trimming removed 1 base from V and 4 bases from J, with 7 bases in between. This clone was seen a single time. The source was CD4+ or CD8+ T cells sorted from blood, collected in a trial of the OX40 agonist ivuxolimab. This receptor was identified in an adult with an advanced solid tumor such as melanoma, head and neck, liver or kidney cancer. This chain joins TRBV6-5 and TRBJ2-5, with unresolved D. For the CDR3, the DNA is TGTGCCAGCAGTTACTTCGCCGGAGAGACCCAGTACTTC. It is translated as CASSYFAGETQYF.